The entry below gives a single TCR beta chain sequence along with its context. What it recognizes is unknown. This sample was taken from a study of response to subunit inactivated influenza vaccine. Whole-study findings and limits: Seasonal influenza vaccination, on each occasion, was suggested by the authors to recruit few new T cells.

MiXCR was run by TCRdb on the RT-PCR reads, yielding one entry per CDR3 protein. The data contain roughly 290,000 distinct CDR3 sequences, 20% to 25% of them singletons. This CDR3 region has 15 residues. V gave up 3 bases and J gave up 4 bases, with 14 bases separating them. Germline V gives CDR1 SGHKS, CDR2 YYEKEE (reference sequence). The sample was PBMCs from blood, taken about 19 months after vaccination. This receptor was identified in a man aged 50 to 69 who received an inactivated influenza vaccine. The rearrangement joins TRBV5-5 to TRBJ2-1; tentatively, D is TRBD2 (6 bases). The CDR3 is CASSSGTSTYNEQFF. In DNA form, the CDR3 reads TGTGCCAGCAGCTCCGGGACTTCTACTTACAATGAGCAGTTCTTC.